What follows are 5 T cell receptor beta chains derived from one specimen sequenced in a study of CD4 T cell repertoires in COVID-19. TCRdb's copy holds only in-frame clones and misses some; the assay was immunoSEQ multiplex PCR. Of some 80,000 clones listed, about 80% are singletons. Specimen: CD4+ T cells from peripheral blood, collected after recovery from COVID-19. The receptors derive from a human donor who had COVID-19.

CDR3 amino acids: CASSQQPGLAYEQYF. The CDR3 region has the DNA TGCGCCAGCAGCCAACAACCGGGGCTGGCCTACGAGCAGTACTTC. The chain joins TRBV4-1 to TRBJ2-7; D tentatively fits TRBD1 or TRBD2 (5 bases each). Germline CDR1 reads MGHRA; CDR2 reads YSYEKL. The V end was cut by 2 bases, the J end by 2 bases, with 13 bases between. The CDR3 spans 15 residues.

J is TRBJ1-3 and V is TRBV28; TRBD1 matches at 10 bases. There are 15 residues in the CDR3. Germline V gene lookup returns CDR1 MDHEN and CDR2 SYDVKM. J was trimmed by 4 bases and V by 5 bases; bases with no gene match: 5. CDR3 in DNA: TGTGCCAGCAGTCGAGACAGGGGGCGAGGAAACACCATATATTTT. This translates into CASSRDRGRGNTIYF.

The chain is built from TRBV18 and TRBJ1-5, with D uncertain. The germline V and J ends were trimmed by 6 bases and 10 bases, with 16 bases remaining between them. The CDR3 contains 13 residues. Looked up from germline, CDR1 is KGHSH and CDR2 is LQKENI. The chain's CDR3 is CASSRGHIDPQHF. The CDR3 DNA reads TGTGCCAGCTCGCGCGGCCACATCGACCCCCAGCATTTT.

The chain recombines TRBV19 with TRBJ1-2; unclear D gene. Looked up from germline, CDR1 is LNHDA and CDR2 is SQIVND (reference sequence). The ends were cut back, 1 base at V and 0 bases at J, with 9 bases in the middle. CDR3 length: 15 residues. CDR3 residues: CASSIVTETNYGYTF. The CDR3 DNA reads TGTGCCAGTAGTATAGTCACAGAGACTAACTATGGCTACACCTTC.

This CDR3 reads CASSYSERGYEQYF. As DNA, the CDR3 is TGTGCCAGCAGTTACTCAGAGCGGGGCTACGAGCAGTACTTC. The chain links TRBV6-5 to TRBJ2-7; 7 nucleotides align to TRBD2. Looked up from germline, CDR1 is MNHEY and CDR2 is SVGAGI. Unmatched junction bases numbered 2, after V lost 0 bases and J lost 3 bases. The CDR3 contains 14 residues.